The 8 T cell receptor beta chains in this list originate from one sample, sequenced in a study of control samples from healthy donors and cancer patients. TCRdb's copy holds only in-frame clones and misses some; the assay was immunoSEQ multiplex PCR. The sample consists of roughly 95,000 clones, around nine tenths of them appearing once. Sequencing used blood. Receptors were obtained from a human donor in good health. The donor label of this sample is uncertain.

The chain employs TRBV24-1 and TRBJ2-2; 12 bases align to TRBD1. Per the germline V gene, CDR1 is KGHDR and CDR2 is SFDVKD. After removal of 3 bases from V and 7 bases from J, the junction contained 5 bases not matched to a gene. The CDR3 length is 16 residues. The DNA for the CDR3 is TGTGCCACCAGTGATACGGGACAGGGGGCTGGCGGGGAGCTGTTTTTT. Encoded protein: CATSDTGQGAGGELFF.

This chain uses TRBV5-1 with TRBJ2-3; TRBD1 matches at 11 bases. Unmatched junction bases numbered 4, after V lost 4 bases and J lost 0 bases. The CDR3 spans 16 residues. CDR1 is SGHRS, CDR2 YFSETQ, per germline. The CDR3 sequence is CASSEGQGASTDTQYF. DNA for the CDR3: TGCGCCAGCAGCGAAGGACAGGGGGCCAGCACAGATACGCAGTATTTT.

The chain joins TRBV29-1 to TRBJ1-3; maybe TRBD1 (5 bases). The CDR3 sequence is 14 residues long. The ends were cut back, 4 bases at V and 3 bases at J, with 13 bases in the middle. Germline CDR1 reads SQVTM; CDR2 reads ANQGSEA. The CDR3 here is CSVASDSLGNTIYF. The DNA for the CDR3 is TGCAGCGTTGCCTCCGACAGTCTTGGAAACACCATATATTTT. The full variable domain, rest sourced from reference TRBV29-1 and TRBJ1-3, is SAVISQKPSRDICQRGTSLTIQCQVDSQVTMMFWYRQQPGQSLTLIATANQGSEATYESGFVIDKFPISRPNLTFSTLTVSNMSPEDSSIYLCSVASDSLGNTIYFGEGSWLTVV.

This rearrangement joins TRBV10-3 to TRBJ1-5, with D perhaps matching TRBD1 (5 bases). Germline V gene sequence: CDR1 ENHRY, CDR2 SYGVKD. Trimming stripped 1 base from V and 0 bases from J, with 10 bases between. There are 16 residues in the CDR3. The CDR3 reads CAISEWGGDSNQPQHF. The CDR3 bases are TGTGCCATCAGTGAGTGGGGGGGGGATAGCAATCAGCCCCAGCATTTT.

J is TRBJ1-5 and V is TRBV3-1 (or the pseudogene TRBV3-2); D not certain. The CDR3 covers 14 residues. V gave up 5 bases and J gave up 0 bases, with 8 bases separating them. Germline lookup yields CDR1 LGHDT and CDR2 YNNKEL (reference sequence). The CDR3 spells CASSEGYSNQPQHF. CDR3 coding DNA: TGTGCCAGCAGCGAGGGATATAGCAATCAGCCCCAGCATTTT.

The V call is TRBV28, the J call TRBJ1-6; the D gene is possibly TRBD1 (5 bases). Germline CDR1 MDHEN, CDR2 SYDVKM. The CDR3 runs 17 residues. Trimming pared 0 bases from V and 10 bases from J, leaving 19 bases between. CDR3 sequence reads: CASSLWGVVGSGSPLHF. DNA of the CDR3: TGTGCCAGCAGTTTATGGGGGGTAGTGGGGTCTGGATCACCCCTCCACTTT.

The CDR3 protein is CASSPGQKNIQYF. For the CDR3, the DNA is TGTGCCAGCTCACCGGGACAGAAAAACATTCAGTACTTC. This sequence joins TRBV18 and TRBJ2-4; 7 positions agree with TRBD1. There are 13 residues in the CDR3. Trimming removed 3 bases from V and 4 bases from J; junction bases left unmatched: 0. Germline assignment: CDR1 KGHSH and CDR2 LQKENI.

This clone was observed a single time. DNA of the CDR3: TGTGCCAGCAGACTGCAGGGGCTTGGCACTGAAGCTTTCTTT. It codes for CASRLQGLGTEAFF. The chain joins TRBV14 to TRBJ1-1; a weak D match, TRBD1 (6 bases). The CDR3 loop spans 14 amino acids. V was shortened by 6 bases and J by 4 bases, with 15 bases between the two germline ends. Germline-derived CDR1 and CDR2 are SGHDN and FVKESK.